These 12 T cell receptor beta chains came from one sample sequenced in a study of T-cell reconstitution after alpha-beta-depleted transplantation in children. The TCRbeta library incorporated unique molecular identifiers. Via MiXCR, TCRdb re-called the PCR reads, giving one row per CDR3 protein. The sample lists around 440,000 distinct CDR3 sequences; about 10% were seen once. Here the sequenced sample was PBMCs, taken before TCRalphabeta/CD19-depleted stem cell transplant. The receptors originated from a child aged 2-15 years with inherited bone marrow failure, due to receive a stem cell transplant.

Note on this clonotype: A much larger clone differs by one base, so this may be a read error. This sequence joins TRBV20-1 and TRBJ2-7; TRBD1 might be the D (5 bases). V lost 6 bases to trimming and J lost 1 base, with 13 bases between them. The V gene's germline CDR1 is DFQATT and CDR2 SNEGSKA (reference sequence). This CDR3 comprises 13 residues. CDR3 in DNA: TGCAGTGCGCTGGGCAGGGTATCCTACGAGCAGTACTTC. Its translation is CSALGRVSYEQYF.

This clonotype was seen ten or more times. The CDR3 here is CASSLSAPSSYNEQFF. CDR3 bases: TGTGCCAGCAGTTTGTCTGCCCCCAGCTCCTACAATGAGCAGTTCTTC. The chain recombines TRBV27 with TRBJ2-1; D is ambiguous. The CDR3 is made up of 16 amino acids. V lost 3 bases and J lost 0, with 12 bases in between. CDR1 is MNHEY and CDR2 is SMNVEV in the germline V gene (reference sequence).

This clonotype came up many times. The chain is built from TRBV7-2 and TRBJ2-2, with D hard to call. CDR1 and CDR2 (germline): SGHTA, FQGNSA. This CDR3 has 14 amino acids. Trimming cost V 4 bases and J 3 bases, with 9 bases left between them. The CDR3 nucleotides are TGTGCCAGCAGCTACACTCGGGACACCGGGGAGCTGTTTTTT. This sequence encodes CASSYTRDTGELFF.

This clonotype has only a few counts. The chain links TRBV10-3 to TRBJ1-6; D remains ambiguous. Germline V CDR1 and CDR2: ENHRY, SYGVKD. Trimming pared 2 bases from V and 8 bases from J, leaving 16 bases between. CDR3 length: 16 amino acids. The CDR3 DNA sequence: TGTGCCATCAGTGAGAGTCTGGGATTGGGAGATTCACCCCTCCACTTT. Translation gives CAISESLGLGDSPLHF.

The rearrangement joins TRBV7-8 to TRBJ2-1; no reliable D call. The CDR3 covers 15 residues. Between the trimmed V and J ends, which lost 5 bases and 2 bases, there was a span of 13 bases. Germline V gene data show CDR1 as SGHVS and CDR2 as FQNEAQ. The CDR3 region is CASSQVGRPYNEQFF. The CDR3, as DNA: TGTGCCAGCAGCCAGGTGGGAAGGCCCTACAATGAGCAGTTCTTC.

This clonotype was found a few times. The CDR3 DNA is TGTGCCAGCAGCTTAGATGACGGCAATGAGCAGTTCTTC. Translated: CASSLDDGNEQFF. The genes are TRBV7-9 and TRBJ2-1; no firm D call. The CDR3 loop spans 13 amino acids. Looked up from germline, CDR1 is SEHNR and CDR2 is FQNEAQ (reference sequence). V was shortened by 1 base and J by 6 bases, with 7 bases between the two germline ends.

In its sample, this clonotype was seen many times. This chain links TRBV4-2 with TRBJ2-7, with D possibly being TRBD1 (6 bases). V dropped 0 bases and J dropped 2 bases, with 11 bases sitting between them. The CDR3 length is 15 residues. The germline gives CDR1 LGHNA, CDR2 YNFKEQ. CDR3 loop: CASSQDGTTTYEQYF. The DNA for the CDR3 is TGTGCCAGCAGCCAAGACGGGACAACCACCTACGAGCAGTACTTC.

Ten or more counts support this clonotype. The rearrangement links TRBV7-2 to TRBJ1-2, with D unresolved. The CDR3 is made up of 14 amino acids. V was shortened by 1 base and J by 8 bases, with 14 bases between the two germline ends. CDR1 SGHTA and CDR2 FQGNSA come from the germline V gene. As DNA, the CDR3 is TGTGCCAGCAGCTTAGAAAGCGGGTTGGGGGGCTACACCTTC. Residues: CASSLESGLGGYTF.

This clonotype was seen many times. The chain joins TRBV20-1 to TRBJ2-1; TRBD2 aligns across 10 bases. CDR3 length equals 16 residues. Unmatched junction bases numbered 7, after V lost 3 bases and J lost 2 bases. The germline V gene encodes CDR1 DFQATT and CDR2 SNEGSKA (reference sequence). In DNA form, the CDR3 reads TGCAGTGCTAGGGGTTCTAGCGGGAGTGCCTACAATGAGCAGTTCTTC. Protein product: CSARGSSGSAYNEQFF.

This clonotype was counted between two and nine times. The V call is TRBV10-3, the J call TRBJ2-7, with 9 bases aligning to TRBD2. The junction had 11 bases not matched to a gene; V was cut back by 10 bases and J by 7 bases. Germline V gives CDR1 ENHRY, CDR2 SYGVKD. CDR3 length equals 13 residues. The CDR3 here is CATLAGPVWEQYF. The CDR3 region has the DNA TGTGCCACACTAGCGGGTCCTGTGTGGGAGCAGTACTTC.

Ten or more counts support this clonotype. This chain links TRBV4-3 with TRBJ1-2; D not resolved. V lost 1 base and J lost 6, with 12 bases in between. This CDR3 has 14 residues. CDR1 is LGHNA, CDR2 YSLEER, per germline. This CDR3 is CASSQVAGEDGYTF. CDR3 bases: TGCGCCAGCAGCCAAGTAGCTGGGGAAGATGGCTACACCTTC.

Ten or more counts support this clonotype. The chain joins TRBV13 to TRBJ2-7, with TRBD2 matching over 9 bases. Germline trimming cut 4 bases from V and 0 bases from J; bases unmatched to any gene: 7. The germline V gene encodes CDR1 PRHDT and CDR2 FYEKMQ (reference sequence). This CDR3 region has 16 residues. CDR3 protein: CASSSPSSGISYEQYF. In DNA, the CDR3 is TGTGCCAGCAGCTCCCCCTCTAGCGGGATCTCCTACGAGCAGTACTTC.